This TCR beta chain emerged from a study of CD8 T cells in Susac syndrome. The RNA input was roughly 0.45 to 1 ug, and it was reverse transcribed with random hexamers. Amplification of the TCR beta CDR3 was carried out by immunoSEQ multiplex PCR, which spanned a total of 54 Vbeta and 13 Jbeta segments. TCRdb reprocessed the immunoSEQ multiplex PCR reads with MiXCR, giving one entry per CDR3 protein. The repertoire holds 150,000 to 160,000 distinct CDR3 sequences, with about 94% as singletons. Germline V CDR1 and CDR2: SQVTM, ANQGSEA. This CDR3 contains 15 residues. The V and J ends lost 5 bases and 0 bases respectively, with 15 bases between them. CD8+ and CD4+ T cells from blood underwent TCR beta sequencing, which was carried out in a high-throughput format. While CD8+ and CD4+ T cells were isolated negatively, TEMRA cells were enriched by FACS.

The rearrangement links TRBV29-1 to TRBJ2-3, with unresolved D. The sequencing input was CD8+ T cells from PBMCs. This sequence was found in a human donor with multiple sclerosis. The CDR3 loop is CSVSKGYSSTDTQYF. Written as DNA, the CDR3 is TGCAGCGTTTCAAAAGGGTATTCTAGCACAGATACGCAGTATTTT.